This T cell receptor beta chain was observed in a study of CD8 T cells in Susac syndrome. From germline, CDR1 is MGHRA and CDR2 YSYEKL. V shed 3 bases and J shed 7 bases, with 15 bases lying between them. This CDR3 region has 15 residues. On this clonotype: Its antigen is currently unknown.

cDNA came from roughly 0.53 to 1 ug RNA primed by random hexamers. TCRdb used MiXCR to reprocess the immunoSEQ multiplex PCR reads, holding one entry per CDR3 protein. This table has 250,000 to 300,000 distinct CDR3 sequences, roughly 85% appearing once. Overall study results and limits: A relatively small number of individuals underwent TCR sequencing and HLA analysis.

The source is a human donor with multiple sclerosis. V usage is TRBV4-1 and J usage is TRBJ2-2; TRBD1 might be the D (5 bases). Sequenced sample: CD8+ T cells from PBMCs. DNA of the CDR3: TGCGCCAGCAGCCATCCCTCAGGGATTGGCGGGGAGCTGTTTTTT. It translates to CASSHPSGIGGELFF.